This TCR beta chain stems from a study of cytomegalovirus exposure and HLA in healthy donors. Study conclusions and caveats: Most of the TCR beta V segments (in an earlier analysis) were productive either about 87% or about 30% of the time.

Trimming took 9 bases from V and 5 from J; bases not matched to a gene: 8. The germline CDR1 and CDR2 sequences are SGHNT and YYREEE (reference sequence). This CDR3 spans 14 amino acids. PCR employed 60 Vbeta and 13 Jbeta primers. Data came from immunoSEQ multiplex PCR; TCRdb stores just in-frame clones and leaves some out. The sample records about 140,000 clones, about 75% being singletons. Details on this clone: Its antigen is unknown.

This TCR was recovered from a man aged 18 to 30 in good health and CMV-seronegative. Input material: PBMCs. V gene TRBV5-4 combines with J gene TRBJ2-1, with 10 nucleotides matching TRBD2. CDR3 in amino acids: CATLLAGANNEQFF. Here the CDR3 DNA reads TGTGCCACCCTGCTAGCGGGAGCCAACAATGAGCAGTTCTTC. The full variable domain, with the rest looked up from reference TRBV5-4 and TRBJ2-1, is ETGVTQSPTHLIKTRGQQVTLRCSSQSGHNTVSWYQQALGQGPQFIFQYYREEENGRGNFPPRFSGLQFPNYSSELNVNALELDDSALYLCATLLAGANNEQFFGPGTRLTVL.